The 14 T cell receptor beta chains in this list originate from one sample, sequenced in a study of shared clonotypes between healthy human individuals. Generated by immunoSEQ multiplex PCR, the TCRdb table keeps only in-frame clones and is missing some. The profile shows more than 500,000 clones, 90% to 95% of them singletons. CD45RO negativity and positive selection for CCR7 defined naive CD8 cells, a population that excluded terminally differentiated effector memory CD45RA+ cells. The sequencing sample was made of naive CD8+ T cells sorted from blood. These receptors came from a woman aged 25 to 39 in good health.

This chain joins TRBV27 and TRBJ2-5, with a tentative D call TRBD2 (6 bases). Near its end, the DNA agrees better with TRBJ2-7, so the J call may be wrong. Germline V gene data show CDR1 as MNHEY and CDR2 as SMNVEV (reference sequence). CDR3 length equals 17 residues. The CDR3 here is CASSPTRGDRKYYEQYF. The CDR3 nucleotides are TGTGCCAGCAGTCCCACGCGGGGCGACCGTAAGTACTACGAGCAGTACTTC.

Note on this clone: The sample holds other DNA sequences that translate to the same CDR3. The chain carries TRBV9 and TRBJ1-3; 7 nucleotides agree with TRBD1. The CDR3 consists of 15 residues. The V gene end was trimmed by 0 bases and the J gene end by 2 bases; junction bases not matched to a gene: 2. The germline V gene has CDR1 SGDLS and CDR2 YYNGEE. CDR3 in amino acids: CASSVGQGAGNTIYF. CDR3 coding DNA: TGTGCCAGCAGCGTAGGTCAGGGGGCTGGAAACACCATATATTTT.

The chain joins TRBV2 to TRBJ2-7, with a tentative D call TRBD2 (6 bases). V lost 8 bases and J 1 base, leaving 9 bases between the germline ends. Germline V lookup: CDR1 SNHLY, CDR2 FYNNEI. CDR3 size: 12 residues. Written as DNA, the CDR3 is TGTGCCAGCCGGGACTTATCCTACGAGCAGTACTTC. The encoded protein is CASRDLSYEQYF.

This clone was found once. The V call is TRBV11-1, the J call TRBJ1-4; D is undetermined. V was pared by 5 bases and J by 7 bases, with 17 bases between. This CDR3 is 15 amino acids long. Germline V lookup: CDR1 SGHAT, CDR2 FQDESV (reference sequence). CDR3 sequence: CASSDLDGGREKLFF. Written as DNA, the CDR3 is TGTGCCAGCAGCGACCTGGACGGCGGGCGTGAAAAACTGTTTTTT. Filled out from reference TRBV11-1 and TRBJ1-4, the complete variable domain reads EAEVAQSPRYKITEKSQAVAFWCDPISGHATLYWYRQILGQGPELLVQFQDESVVDDSQLPKDRFSAERLKGVDSTLKIQPAELGDSAMYLCASSDLDGGREKLFFGSGTQLSVL.

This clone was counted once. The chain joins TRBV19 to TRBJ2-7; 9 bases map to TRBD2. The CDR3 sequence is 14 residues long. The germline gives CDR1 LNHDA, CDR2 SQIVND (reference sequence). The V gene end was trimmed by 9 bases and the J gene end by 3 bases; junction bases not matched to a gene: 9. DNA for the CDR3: TGTGCCAGCCGAGATACTAGCGGGTACTACGAGCAGTACTTC. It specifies CASRDTSGYYEQYF.

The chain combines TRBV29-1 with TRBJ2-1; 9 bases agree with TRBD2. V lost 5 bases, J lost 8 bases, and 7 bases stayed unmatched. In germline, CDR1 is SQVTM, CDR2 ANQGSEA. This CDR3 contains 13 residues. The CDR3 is CSVPAGGPYEQFF. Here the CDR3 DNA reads TGCAGCGTTCCTGCGGGAGGGCCCTATGAGCAGTTCTTC.

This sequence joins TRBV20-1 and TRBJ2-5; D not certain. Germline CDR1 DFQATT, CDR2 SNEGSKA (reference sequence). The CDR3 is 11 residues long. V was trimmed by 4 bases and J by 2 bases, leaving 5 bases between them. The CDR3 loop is CSAKQQETQYF. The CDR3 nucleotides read TGCAGTGCTAAACAACAAGAGACCCAGTACTTC.

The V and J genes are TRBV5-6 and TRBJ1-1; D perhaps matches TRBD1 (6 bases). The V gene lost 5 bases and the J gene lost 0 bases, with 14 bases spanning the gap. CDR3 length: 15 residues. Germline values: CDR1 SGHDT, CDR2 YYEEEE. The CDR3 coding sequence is TGTGCCAGCAGTAGAACCAGGGGTATGAACACTGAAGCTTTCTTT. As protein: CASSRTRGMNTEAFF.

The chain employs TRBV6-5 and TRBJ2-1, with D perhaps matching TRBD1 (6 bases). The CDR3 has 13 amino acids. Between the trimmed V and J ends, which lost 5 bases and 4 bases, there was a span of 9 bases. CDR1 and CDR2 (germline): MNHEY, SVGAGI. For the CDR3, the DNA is TGTGCCAGCAGTAGGGACACGTACAATGAGCAGTTCTTC. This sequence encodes CASSRDTYNEQFF.

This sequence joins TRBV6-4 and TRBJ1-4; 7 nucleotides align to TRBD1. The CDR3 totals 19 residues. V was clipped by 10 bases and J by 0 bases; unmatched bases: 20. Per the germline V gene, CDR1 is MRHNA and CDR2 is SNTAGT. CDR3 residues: CATPYDREKYKATNEKLFF. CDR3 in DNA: TGTGCCACCCCTTATGACAGGGAGAAGTACAAAGCAACTAATGAAAAACTGTTTTTT.

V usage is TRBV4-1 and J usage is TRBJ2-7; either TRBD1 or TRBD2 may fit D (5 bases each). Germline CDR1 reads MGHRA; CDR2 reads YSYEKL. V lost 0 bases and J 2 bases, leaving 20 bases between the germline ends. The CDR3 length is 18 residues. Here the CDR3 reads CASSQDWGRGGQAYEQYF. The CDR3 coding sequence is TGCGCCAGCAGCCAAGATTGGGGCCGCGGCGGGCAAGCCTACGAGCAGTACTTC.

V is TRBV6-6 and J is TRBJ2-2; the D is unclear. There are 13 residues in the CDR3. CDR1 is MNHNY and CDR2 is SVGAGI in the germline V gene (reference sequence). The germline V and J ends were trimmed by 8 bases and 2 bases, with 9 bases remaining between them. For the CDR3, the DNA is TGTGCCAGCGGACCACTTAACACCGGGGAGCTGTTTTTT. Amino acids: CASGPLNTGELFF.

CDR3 nucleotides: TGTGCCAGCAGCCACATGGACAGGTTCTACGAGCAGTACTTC. Translating gives CASSHMDRFYEQYF. The V gene is TRBV14, the J gene TRBJ2-7; 7 bases align to TRBD1. The CDR3 spans 14 residues. The trim removed 3 bases at V and 3 bases at J, leaving 5 bases unmatched. From germline, CDR1 is SGHDN and CDR2 FVKESK.

This CDR3 is CASSIGEPVANTEAFF. The DNA of the CDR3 is TGTGCCAGTAGTATAGGAGAGCCAGTGGCGAACACTGAAGCTTTCTTT. The gene calls are TRBV19 and TRBJ1-1, with D unresolved. The CDR3 loop spans 16 amino acids. V was shortened by 1 base and J by 1 base, with 13 bases between the two germline ends. Germline loops: CDR1 LNHDA, CDR2 SQIVND (reference sequence).